The 6 T cell receptor beta chains in this list originate from one sample, sequenced in a study of T-cell reconstitution after alpha-beta-depleted transplantation in children (dated by TCRdb to 2016 to 2017). The library was built by means of PCR. The listed sequencing device is Illumina HiSeq 2500. TCR library preparation used molecular barcoding, with unique molecular identifiers applied to normalize quantification of the TCRbeta repertoire. In-frame beta chains were kept once TCRdb had trimmed the public reads at Q25 with fastp and called clones with MiXCR. Rows with a matching CDR3 protein are joined into one entry that keeps the most common DNA and genes. This sample has 600,000 to 800,000 distinct CDR3 sequences in its table, and around 14% of those were observed once. Of the sample, 0.65% to 0.9% is held by the ten largest clones. According to the study, the label for this sample's treatment or condition signals: allogeneic hematopoietic cell transplantation with graft depleted of TCRalphabeta T cells and CD19 B cells.

The source material was PBMCs, sampled before TCRalphabeta/CD19-depleted stem cell transplant. These receptors all come from a girl aged 2-10 years with congenital amegakaryocytic thrombocytopenia, due to receive a stem cell transplant.

This chain links TRBV7-2 with TRBJ2-3; TRBD2 is a possible D gene (6 bases). V gave up 9 bases and J gave up 6 bases, with 16 bases separating them. Germline lookup yields CDR1 SGHTA and CDR2 FQGNSA. CDR3 length equals 13 residues. CDR3 residues: CARLGGVADTQYF. Here the CDR3 DNA reads TGTGCCAGGCTTGGCGGGGTGGCTGATACGCAGTATTTT.

This clonotype has a handful of counts. This chain uses TRBV5-1 with TRBJ2-3, with 7 bases matching TRBD2. V trimming: 4 bases; J trimming: 2 bases; junction bases outside the gene matches: 7. This CDR3 contains 15 residues. Germline-derived CDR1 and CDR2 are SGHRS and YFSETQ. The CDR3 DNA is TGCGCCAGCAGCCGGGGGGAGACTGCCACAGATACGCAGTATTTT. It translates to CASSRGETATDTQYF.

This clonotype has more than one count but fewer than ten. The genes are TRBV5-5 and TRBJ2-1; D is perhaps TRBD1 or TRBD2 (5 bases each). Germline loops: CDR1 SGHKS, CDR2 YYEKEE (reference sequence). Trimming stripped 0 bases from V and 7 bases from J, with 11 bases between. The length of the CDR3 is 14 residues. For the CDR3, the DNA is TGTGCCAGCAGCTTGGTAGTGTGGGGGAATGAGCAGTTCTTC. It yields the protein CASSLVVWGNEQFF.

This clonotype was seen a handful of times. V gene TRBV5-1 combines with J gene TRBJ2-1, with 9 positions matching TRBD1. The length of the CDR3 is 16 residues. Germline V gene data show CDR1 as SGHRS and CDR2 as YFSETQ. V lost 5 bases to trimming and J lost 8 bases; unmatched junction nucleotides: 14. CDR3 sequence: CASSRWTGTGYDEQFF. CDR3 coding DNA: TGCGCCAGCAGTCGTTGGACCGGGACAGGGTACGATGAGCAGTTCTTC.

The rearrangement uses TRBV3-1 and TRBJ2-7, with 9 positions matching TRBD1. Looked up from germline, CDR1 is LGHDT and CDR2 is YNNKEL (reference sequence). There are 17 residues in the CDR3. J gave up 7 bases and V 2 bases, and 15 bases lay outside the gene matches. As DNA, the CDR3 is TGTGCCAGCAGCCAAATTCGGGAGTGGACAGGGGCCAGGGAGCAGTACTTC. Amino acids: CASSQIREWTGAREQYF.

This clonotype was counted a few times. The rearrangement joins TRBV27 to TRBJ2-3; D is possibly TRBD1 or TRBD2 (6 bases each). CDR1 MNHEY and CDR2 SMNVEV come from the germline V gene (reference sequence). This CDR3 region has 15 residues. V was pared by 7 bases and J by 3 bases, with 17 bases between. The CDR3 DNA follows: TGTGCCAGCAACAACGGGGGTCAGGGGACAGATACGCAGTATTTT. It is translated as CASNNGGQGTDTQYF.